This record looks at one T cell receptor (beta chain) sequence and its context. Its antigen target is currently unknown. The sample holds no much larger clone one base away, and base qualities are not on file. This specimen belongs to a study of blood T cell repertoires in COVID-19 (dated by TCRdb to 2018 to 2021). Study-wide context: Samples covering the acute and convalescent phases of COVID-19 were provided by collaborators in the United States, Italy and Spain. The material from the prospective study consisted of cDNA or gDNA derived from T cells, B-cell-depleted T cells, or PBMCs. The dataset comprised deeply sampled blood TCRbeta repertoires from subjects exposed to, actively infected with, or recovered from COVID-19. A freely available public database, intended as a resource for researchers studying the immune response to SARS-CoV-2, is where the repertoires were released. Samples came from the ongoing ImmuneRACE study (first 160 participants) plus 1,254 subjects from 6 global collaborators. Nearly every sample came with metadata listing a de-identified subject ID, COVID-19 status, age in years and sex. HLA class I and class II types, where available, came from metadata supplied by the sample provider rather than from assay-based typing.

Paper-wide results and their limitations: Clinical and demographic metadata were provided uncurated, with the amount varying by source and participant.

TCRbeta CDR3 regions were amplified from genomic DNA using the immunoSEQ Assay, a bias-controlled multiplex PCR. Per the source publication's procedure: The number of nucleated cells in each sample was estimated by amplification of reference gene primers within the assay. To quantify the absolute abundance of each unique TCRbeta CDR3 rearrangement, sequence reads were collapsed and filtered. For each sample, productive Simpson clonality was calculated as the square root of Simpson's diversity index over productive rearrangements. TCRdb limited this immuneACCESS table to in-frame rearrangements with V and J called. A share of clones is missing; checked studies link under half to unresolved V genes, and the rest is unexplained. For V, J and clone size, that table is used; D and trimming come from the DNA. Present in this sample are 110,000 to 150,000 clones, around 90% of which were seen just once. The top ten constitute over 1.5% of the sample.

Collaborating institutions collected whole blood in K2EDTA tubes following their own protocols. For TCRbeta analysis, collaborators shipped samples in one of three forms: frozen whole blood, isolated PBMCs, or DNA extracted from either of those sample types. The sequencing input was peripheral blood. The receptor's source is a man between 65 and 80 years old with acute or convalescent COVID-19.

The sequence in DNA is TGTGCCAGCAGGAGGGGGAGCCAAGAGACCCAGTACTTC. Translated, this is CASRRGSQETQYF. This chain joins TRBV2 to TRBJ2-5, and the D gene may be TRBD1, 6 bases matching. The CDR3 has 13 amino acids, counting the end cysteine and phenylalanine. Only the CDR3 portion is preserved as DNA: 39 bases, with reading frame beginning at the first base. The germline V gene yields SNHLY for CDR1 and FYNNEI for CDR2. V sheds 6 bases and J sheds 1 base, leaving 9 bases between their ends.